This T cell receptor (beta chain) is from a study of blood T cell repertoires in COVID-19. Study summary: Spain, Italy and the United States supplied samples that represented acute and convalescent COVID-19.

Trimming cost V 1 base and J 3 bases; bases outside gene matches: 7. Germline V gives CDR1 LGHNA, CDR2 YNFKEQ. There are 16 residues in the CDR3. Profiling relied on immunoSEQ multiplex PCR, and the TCRdb table lists in-frame clones only, not all of them. Here the sample spans around 100,000 clones, 91% being singletons. The chain is built from TRBV4-2 and TRBJ2-7, with 9 nucleotides matching TRBD2. The specimen was peripheral blood. This clonotype was sampled from a man in his fifties or sixties with acute or convalescent COVID-19. The CDR3 DNA sequence: TGTGCCAGCAGCCAAGCAAGCGGGGGGCCAATCTACGAGCAGTACTTC. It encodes CASSQASGGPIYEQYF.